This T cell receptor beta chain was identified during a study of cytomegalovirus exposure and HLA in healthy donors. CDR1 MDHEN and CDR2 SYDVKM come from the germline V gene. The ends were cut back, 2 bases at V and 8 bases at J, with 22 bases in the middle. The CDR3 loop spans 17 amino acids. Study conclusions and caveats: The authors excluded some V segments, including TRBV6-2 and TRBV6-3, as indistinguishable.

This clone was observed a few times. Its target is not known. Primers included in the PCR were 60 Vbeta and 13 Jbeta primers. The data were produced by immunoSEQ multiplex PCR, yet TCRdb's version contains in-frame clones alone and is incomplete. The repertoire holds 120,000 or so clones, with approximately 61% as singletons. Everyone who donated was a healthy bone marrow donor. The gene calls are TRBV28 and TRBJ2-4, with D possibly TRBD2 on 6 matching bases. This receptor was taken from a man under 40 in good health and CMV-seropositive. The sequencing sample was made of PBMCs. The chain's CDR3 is CASSLELRGLTNDIQYF. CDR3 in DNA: TGTGCCAGCAGTTTAGAGTTGCGGGGCCTTACGAATGACATTCAGTACTTC.